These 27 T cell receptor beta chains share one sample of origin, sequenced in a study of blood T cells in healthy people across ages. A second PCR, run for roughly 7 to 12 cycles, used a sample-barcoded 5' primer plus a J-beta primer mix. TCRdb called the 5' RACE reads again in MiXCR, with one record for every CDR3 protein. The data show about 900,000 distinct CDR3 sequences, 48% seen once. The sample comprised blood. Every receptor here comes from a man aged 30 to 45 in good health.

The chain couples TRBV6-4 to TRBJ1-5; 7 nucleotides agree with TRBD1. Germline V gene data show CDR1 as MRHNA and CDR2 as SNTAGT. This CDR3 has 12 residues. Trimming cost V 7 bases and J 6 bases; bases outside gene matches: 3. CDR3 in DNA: TGTGCCAGCATTGAGGGGGCTCAGCCCCAGCATTTT. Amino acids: CASIEGAQPQHF.

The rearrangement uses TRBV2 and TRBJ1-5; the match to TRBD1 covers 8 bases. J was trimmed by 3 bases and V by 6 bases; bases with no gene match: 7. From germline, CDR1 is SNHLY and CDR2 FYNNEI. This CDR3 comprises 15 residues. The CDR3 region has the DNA TGTGCCAGCAGCGCGGGACAGGCGATCAATCAGCCCCAGCATTTT. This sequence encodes CASSAGQAINQPQHF.

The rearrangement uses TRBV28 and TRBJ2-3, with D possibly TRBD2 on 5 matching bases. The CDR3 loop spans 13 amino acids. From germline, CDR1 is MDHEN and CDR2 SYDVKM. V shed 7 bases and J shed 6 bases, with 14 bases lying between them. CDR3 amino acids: CASTPHPGDTQYF. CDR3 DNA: TGTGCCAGCACCCCTCACCCGGGGGATACGCAGTATTTT.

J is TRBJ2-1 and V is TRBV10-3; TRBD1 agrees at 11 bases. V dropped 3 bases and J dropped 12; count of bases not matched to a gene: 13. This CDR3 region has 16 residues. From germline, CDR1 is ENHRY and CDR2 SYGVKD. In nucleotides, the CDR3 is TGTGCCATCAGTGAACAAACCGGGACAGGGGGGGGGGTGCAGTTCTTC. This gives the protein CAISEQTGTGGGVQFF.

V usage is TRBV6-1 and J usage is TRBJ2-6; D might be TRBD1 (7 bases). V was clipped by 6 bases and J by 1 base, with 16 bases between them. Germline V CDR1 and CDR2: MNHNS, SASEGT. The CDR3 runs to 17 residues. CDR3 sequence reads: CASRRDSVLSGANVLTF. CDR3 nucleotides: TGTGCCAGCAGGCGGGACAGTGTTTTGTCTGGGGCCAACGTCCTGACTTTC.

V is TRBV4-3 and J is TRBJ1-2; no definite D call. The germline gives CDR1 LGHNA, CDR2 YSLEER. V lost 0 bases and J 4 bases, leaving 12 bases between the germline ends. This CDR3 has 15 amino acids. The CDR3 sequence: CASSQDLGSRYGYTF. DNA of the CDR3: TGCGCCAGCAGCCAAGATCTAGGCAGCCGCTATGGCTACACCTTC.

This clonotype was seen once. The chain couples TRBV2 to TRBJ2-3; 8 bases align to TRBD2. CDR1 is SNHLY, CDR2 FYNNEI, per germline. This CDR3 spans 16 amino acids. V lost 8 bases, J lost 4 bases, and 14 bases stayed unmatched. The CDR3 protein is CASQEARGGLSDTQYF. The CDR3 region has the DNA TGTGCCAGCCAAGAAGCTCGCGGGGGGTTGTCAGATACGCAGTATTTT.

The CDR3 here is CASSLNPGSEQYF. The CDR3 nucleotides are TGTGCCAGCAGCTTGAACCCCGGCAGCGAGCAGTACTTC. The chain uses TRBV5-5 and TRBJ2-7; D uncertain. This CDR3 contains 13 residues. The V gene lost 1 base and the J gene lost 6 bases, with 11 bases spanning the gap. Germline V gene lookup returns CDR1 SGHKS and CDR2 YYEKEE (reference sequence).

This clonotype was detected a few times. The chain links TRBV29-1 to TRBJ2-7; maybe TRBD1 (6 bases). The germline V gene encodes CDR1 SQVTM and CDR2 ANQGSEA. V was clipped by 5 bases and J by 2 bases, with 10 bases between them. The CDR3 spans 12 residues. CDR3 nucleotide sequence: TGCAGCGTTTCAGGGGACACCTACGAGCAGTACTTC. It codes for CSVSGDTYEQYF.

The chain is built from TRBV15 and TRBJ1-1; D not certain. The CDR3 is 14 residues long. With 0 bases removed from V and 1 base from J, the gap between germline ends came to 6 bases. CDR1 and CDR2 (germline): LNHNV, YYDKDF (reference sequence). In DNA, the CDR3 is TGTGCCACCAGCAGAGATCTGGGGAACACTGAAGCTTTCTTT. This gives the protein CATSRDLGNTEAFF. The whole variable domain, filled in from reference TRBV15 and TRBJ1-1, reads DAMVIQNPRYQVTQFGKPVTLSCSQTLNHNVMYWYQQKSSQAPKLLFHYYDKDFNNEADTPDNFQSRRPNTSFCFLDIRSPGLGDTAMYLCATSRDLGNTEAFFGQGTRLTVV.

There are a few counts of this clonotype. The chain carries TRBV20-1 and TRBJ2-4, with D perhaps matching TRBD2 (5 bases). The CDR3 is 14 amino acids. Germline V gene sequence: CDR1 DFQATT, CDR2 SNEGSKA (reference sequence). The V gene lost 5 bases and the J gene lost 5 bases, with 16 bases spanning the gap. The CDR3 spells CSALGTRLQNIQYF. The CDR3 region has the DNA TGCAGTGCTCTGGGAACTAGATTACAAAACATTCAGTACTTC.

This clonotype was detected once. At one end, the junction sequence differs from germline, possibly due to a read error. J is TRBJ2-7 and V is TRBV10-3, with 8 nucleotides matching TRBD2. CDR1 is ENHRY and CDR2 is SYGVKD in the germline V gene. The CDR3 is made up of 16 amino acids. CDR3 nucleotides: TGTGCCATCGGTGAAGGGGGACTAGGGGGCTCCTACGAGCAGTACTTC. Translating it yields CAIGEGGLGGSYEQYF.

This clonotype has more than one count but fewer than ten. CDR3 coding DNA: TGCGCCAGCAGCCAGGATCTAGCGGGGGGTCACACCGGGGAGCTGTTTTTT. Amino acid sequence: CASSQDLAGGHTGELFF. The V and J genes are TRBV4-3 and TRBJ2-2; 11 bases agree with TRBD2. This CDR3 has 17 amino acids. The V segment lost 3 bases and the J segment 3 bases; nucleotides outside the gene matches: 6. CDR1 and CDR2 from the germline V gene are LGHNA and YSLEER.

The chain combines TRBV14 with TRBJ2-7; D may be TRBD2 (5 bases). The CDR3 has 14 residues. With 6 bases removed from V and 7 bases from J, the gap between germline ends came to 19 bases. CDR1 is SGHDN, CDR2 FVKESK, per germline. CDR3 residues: CASSASGVINEQYF. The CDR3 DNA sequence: TGTGCCAGCAGTGCCTCCGGGGTCATAAATGAGCAGTACTTC.

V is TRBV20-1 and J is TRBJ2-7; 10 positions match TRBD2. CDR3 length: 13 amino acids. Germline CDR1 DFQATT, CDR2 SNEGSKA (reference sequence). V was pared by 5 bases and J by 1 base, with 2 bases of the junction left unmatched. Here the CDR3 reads CSAYSGGSYEQYF. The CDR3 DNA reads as TGCAGTGCTTATAGCGGGGGGTCCTACGAGCAGTACTTC.

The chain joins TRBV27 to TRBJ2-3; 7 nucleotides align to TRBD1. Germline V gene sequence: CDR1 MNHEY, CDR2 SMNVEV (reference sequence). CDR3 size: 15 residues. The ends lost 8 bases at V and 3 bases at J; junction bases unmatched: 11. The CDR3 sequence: CASPRGGPLTDTQYF. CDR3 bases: TGTGCCAGCCCCCGAGGGGGCCCACTGACAGATACGCAGTATTTT.

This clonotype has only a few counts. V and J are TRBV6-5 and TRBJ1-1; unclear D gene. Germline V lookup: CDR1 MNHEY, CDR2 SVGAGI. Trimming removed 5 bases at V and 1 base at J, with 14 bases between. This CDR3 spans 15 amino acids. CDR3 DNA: TGTGCCAGCAGTGCAAGTGTACCCTCGAACACTGAAGCTTTCTTT. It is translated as CASSASVPSNTEAFF.

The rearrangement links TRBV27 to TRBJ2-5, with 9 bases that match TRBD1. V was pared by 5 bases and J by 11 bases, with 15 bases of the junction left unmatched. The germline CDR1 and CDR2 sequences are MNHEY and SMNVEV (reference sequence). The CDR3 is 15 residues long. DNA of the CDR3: TGTGCCAGCAGTACGGGACAGGGTTTATACAATGAGCAGTACTTC. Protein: CASSTGQGLYNEQYF.

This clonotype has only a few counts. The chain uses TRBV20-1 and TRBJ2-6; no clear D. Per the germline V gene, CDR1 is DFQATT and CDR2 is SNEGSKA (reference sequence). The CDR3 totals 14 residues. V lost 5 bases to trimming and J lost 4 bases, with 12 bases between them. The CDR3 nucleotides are TGCAGTGCTGGTCGGGTAGCCGGGGCCAACGTCCTGACTTTC. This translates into CSAGRVAGANVLTF.

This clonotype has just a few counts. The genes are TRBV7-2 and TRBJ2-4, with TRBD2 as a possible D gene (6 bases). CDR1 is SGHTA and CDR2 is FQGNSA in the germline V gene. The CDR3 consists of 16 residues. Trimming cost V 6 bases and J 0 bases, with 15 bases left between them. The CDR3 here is CASSRISGVAKNIQYF. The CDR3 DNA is TGTGCCAGCAGTCGGATATCGGGGGTAGCCAAAAACATTCAGTACTTC. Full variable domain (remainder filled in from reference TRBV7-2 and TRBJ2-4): GAGVSQSPSNKVTEKGKDVELRCDPISGHTALYWYRQSLGQGLEFLIYFQGNSAPDKSGLPSDRFSAERTGGSVSTLTIQRTQQEDSAVYLCASSRISGVAKNIQYFGAGTRLSVL.

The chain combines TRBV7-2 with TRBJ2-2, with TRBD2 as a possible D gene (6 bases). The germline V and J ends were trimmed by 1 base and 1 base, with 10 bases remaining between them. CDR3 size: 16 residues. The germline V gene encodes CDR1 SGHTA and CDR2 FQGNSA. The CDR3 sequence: CASSLVMGGNTGELFF. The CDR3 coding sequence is TGTGCCAGCAGCTTAGTTATGGGGGGGAACACCGGGGAGCTGTTTTTT.

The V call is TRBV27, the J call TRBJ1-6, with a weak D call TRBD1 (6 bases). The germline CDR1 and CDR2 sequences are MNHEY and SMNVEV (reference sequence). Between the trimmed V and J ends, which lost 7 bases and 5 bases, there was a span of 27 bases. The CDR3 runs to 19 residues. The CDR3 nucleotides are TGTGCCAGCACCCTTAGGGACAAGACTTACCAAGAGGATAATTCACCCCTCCACTTT. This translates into CASTLRDKTYQEDNSPLHF.

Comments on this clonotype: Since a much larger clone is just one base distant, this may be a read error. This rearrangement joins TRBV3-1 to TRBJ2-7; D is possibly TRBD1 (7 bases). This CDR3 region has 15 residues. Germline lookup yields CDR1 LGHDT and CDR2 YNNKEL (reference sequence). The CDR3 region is CARSQAPGGIYEQYF. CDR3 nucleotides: TGTGCCCGCAGCCAAGCACCAGGGGGGATCTACGAGCAGTACTTC.

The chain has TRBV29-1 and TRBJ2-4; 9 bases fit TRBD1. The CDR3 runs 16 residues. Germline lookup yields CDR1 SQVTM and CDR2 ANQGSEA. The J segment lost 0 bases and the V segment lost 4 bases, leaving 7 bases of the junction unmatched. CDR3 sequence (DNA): TGCAGCGTTGTAGGACAGGGGCCTCTAGCCAAAAACATTCAGTACTTC. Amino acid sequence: CSVVGQGPLAKNIQYF.

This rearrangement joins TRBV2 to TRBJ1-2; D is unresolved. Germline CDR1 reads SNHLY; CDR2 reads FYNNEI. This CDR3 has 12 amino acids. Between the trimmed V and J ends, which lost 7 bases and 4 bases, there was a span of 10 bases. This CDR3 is CASTEESYGYTF. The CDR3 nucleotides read TGTGCCAGCACCGAGGAGTCCTATGGCTACACCTTC.

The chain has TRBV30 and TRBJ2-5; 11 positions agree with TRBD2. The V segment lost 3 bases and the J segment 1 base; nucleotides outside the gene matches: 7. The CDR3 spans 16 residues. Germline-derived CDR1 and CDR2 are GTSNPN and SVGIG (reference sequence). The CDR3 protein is CAWSQGTSGTQETQYF. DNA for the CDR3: TGTGCCTGGAGCCAAGGGACTAGCGGAACCCAAGAGACCCAGTACTTC. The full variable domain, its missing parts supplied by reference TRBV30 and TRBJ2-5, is SQTIHQWPATLVQPVGSPLSLECTVEGTSNPNLYWYRQAAGRGLQLLFYSVGIGQISSEVPQNLSASRPQDRQFILSSKKLLLSDSGFYLCAWSQGTSGTQETQYFGPGTRLLVL.

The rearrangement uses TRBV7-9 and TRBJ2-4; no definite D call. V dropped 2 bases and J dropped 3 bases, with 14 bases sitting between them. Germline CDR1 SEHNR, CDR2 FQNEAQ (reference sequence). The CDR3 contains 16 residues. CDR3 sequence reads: CASSLPQLVGKNIQYF. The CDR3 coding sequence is TGTGCCAGCAGCTTACCCCAGCTGGTAGGCAAAAACATTCAGTACTTC.